A selection of T cell receptor beta chains follows, all from one sample in a study of blood T cell repertoires in COVID-19. Repertoires were generated with immunoSEQ multiplex PCR, while TCRdb's copy carries only in-frame clones and drops some. In the table there are around 160,000 clones, around 87% of which are singletons. Sequencing was done on a sample of peripheral blood. These receptors all come from a man between 18 and 29 years old with acute or convalescent COVID-19. The CDR3 runs from the conserved cysteine through the conserved F or W. Each record gives: J gene, V gene, clone size, D gene, CDR3 protein, CDR3 DNA. A D gene is named only where the DNA matches it firmly. Clone size is given for some rows only: seen once, a few or many times, or a class if the clone is expanded.

j_gene: TRBJ1-1; v_gene: TRBV29-1; abundance: -; d_gene: TRBD1; CDR3aa: CSVAGGWTEAFF; CDR3nt: TGCAGCGTTGCAGGGGGCTGGACTGAAGCTTTCTTT
j_gene: TRBJ1-1; v_gene: TRBV29-1; abundance: once; d_gene: TRBD1; CDR3aa: CSVEDPGQYEAFF; CDR3nt: TGCAGCGTTGAAGATCCGGGACAGTATGAAGCTTTCTTT
j_gene: TRBJ2-1; v_gene: TRBV29-1; abundance: -; d_gene: -; CDR3aa: CSGNGRGQDEQFF; CDR3nt: TGCAGCGGAAATGGCAGGGGCCAAGATGAGCAGTTCTTC
j_gene: TRBJ2-1; v_gene: TRBV7-3; abundance: -; d_gene: -; CDR3aa: CASSPDSYNEQFF; CDR3nt: TGTGCCAGCAGCCCAGACAGCTACAATGAGCAGTTCTTC
j_gene: TRBJ1-5; v_gene: TRBV30; abundance: -; d_gene: TRBD1; CDR3aa: CAWSRTGDQPQHF; CDR3nt: TGTGCCTGGAGTAGGACAGGGGATCAGCCCCAGCATTTT
j_gene: TRBJ2-5; v_gene: TRBV5-4; abundance: -; d_gene: TRBD2; CDR3aa: CASSIMGLAASETQYF; CDR3nt: TGTGCCAGCAGCATTATGGGACTAGCGGCAAGTGAGACCCAGTACTTC
j_gene: TRBJ2-2; v_gene: TRBV19; abundance: -; d_gene: -; CDR3aa: CASSGPLGELFF; CDR3nt: TGTGCCAGTAGTGGGCCCCTCGGGGAGCTGTTTTTT
j_gene: TRBJ2-2; v_gene: TRBV2; abundance: -; d_gene: -; CDR3aa: CASTTPGGRAGELFF; CDR3nt: TGTGCCAGCACCACCCCGGGGGGCAGGGCCGGGGAGCTGTTTTTT
j_gene: TRBJ1-1; v_gene: TRBV5-4; abundance: -; d_gene: -; CDR3aa: CASMRYPGVTEAFF; CDR3nt: TGTGCCAGCATGCGTTATCCGGGGGTCACTGAAGCTTTCTTT
j_gene: TRBJ2-3; v_gene: TRBV12-3/TRBV12-4; abundance: -; d_gene: -; CDR3aa: CASSSGAGDTQYF; CDR3nt: TGTGCCAGCAGTTCTGGGGCCGGAGATACGCAGTATTTT
j_gene: TRBJ1-1; v_gene: TRBV5-4; abundance: -; d_gene: -; CDR3aa: CASRSPAGGTEAFF; CDR3nt: TGTGCCAGCAGAAGCCCTGCGGGGGGAACTGAAGCTTTCTTT